This entry concerns a single T cell receptor beta chain. PCR employed 60 Vbeta and 13 Jbeta primers. Produced via immunoSEQ multiplex PCR; TCRdb's table is partial and in-frame only. The listing contains 150,000 to 200,000 clones. The sample originates from a study of cytomegalovirus exposure and HLA in healthy donors. V lost 2 bases to trimming and J lost 2 bases; unmatched junction nucleotides: 7. The length of the CDR3 is 16 residues. The germline gives CDR1 MGHRA, CDR2 YSYEKL. Sequencing input: PBMCs. The TCR originated in a man under 40 in good health and CMV-seronegative. This chain uses TRBV4-1 with TRBJ2-7, with TRBD2 matching 9 bases. The CDR3 nucleotides are TGCGCCAGCAGCCAAAGGGAGGGCGGGGGGGCCTACGAGCAGTACTTC. This encodes CASSQREGGGAYEQYF.